One and the same sample provided the 9 T cell receptor beta chains below, sequenced in a study of early T cells in non-severe SARS-CoV-2 infection. TCRdb re-called the 5' RACE reads through MiXCR, storing one row per CDR3 protein. The sample yields some 80,000 distinct CDR3 sequences, 12% seen once. The sample consisted of whole blood, taken at baseline. The origin of the receptors is an adult who was a healthcare worker with PCR-confirmed SARS-CoV-2 infection or an uninfected control (not recorded which). The donor label of this sample is uncertain.

The chain employs TRBV9 and TRBJ2-2, with D possibly called TRBD1 or TRBD2 (6 bases each). The CDR3 spans 17 residues. Trimming took off 0 bases at V and 4 bases at J, with 16 bases between the two ends. Germline loops: CDR1 SGDLS, CDR2 YYNGEE. CDR3 region: CASSVAFGGGSTGELFF. CDR3 nucleotide sequence: TGTGCCAGCAGCGTAGCTTTCGGAGGGGGAAGCACCGGGGAGCTGTTTTTT.

This clonotype was observed at least ten times. The chain joins TRBV27 to TRBJ2-1; D is possibly TRBD1 (5 bases). Per germline, CDR1 MNHEY and CDR2 SMNVEV (reference sequence). This CDR3 has 12 amino acids. V lost 6 bases and J lost 4, with 7 bases in between. CDR3 bases: TGTGCCAGCAGGACAGTTTACAATGAGCAGTTCTTC. Translating it yields CASRTVYNEQFF.

This clonotype was seen ten or more times. V gene TRBV7-2 combines with J gene TRBJ2-3; D remains unclear. CDR1 and CDR2 (germline): SGHTA, FQGNSA. CDR3 length: 15 residues. Trimming took off 3 bases at V and 2 bases at J, with 12 bases between the two ends. Here the CDR3 DNA reads TGTGCCAGCAGCTTGGCCTATTACATCACAGATACGCAGTATTTT. The encoded protein is CASSLAYYITDTQYF.

This clonotype appeared many times. The rearrangement joins TRBV4-2 to TRBJ2-7; D remains ambiguous. This CDR3 spans 13 amino acids. The V and J ends lost 3 bases and 7 bases respectively, with 13 bases between them. The germline gives CDR1 LGHNA, CDR2 YNFKEQ. CDR3 coding DNA: TGTGCCAGCAGCCAGAACACCGGCCGTGAGCAGTACTTC. This encodes CASSQNTGREQYF.

The CDR3 here is CSASLADFASGHNEQFF. Here the CDR3 DNA reads TGCAGTGCTAGTCTGGCGGATTTCGCTAGCGGACACAATGAGCAGTTCTTC. This rearrangement joins TRBV20-1 to TRBJ2-1; 7 bases agree with TRBD2. The length of the CDR3 is 17 residues. The germline V gene encodes CDR1 DFQATT and CDR2 SNEGSKA (reference sequence). The trim removed 3 bases at V and 5 bases at J, leaving 16 bases unmatched.

The gene calls are TRBV27 and TRBJ1-1; D unclear. Germline V lookup: CDR1 MNHEY, CDR2 SMNVEV (reference sequence). Between the trimmed V and J ends, which lost 5 bases and 1 base, there was a span of 14 bases. There are 15 residues in the CDR3. The CDR3 region has the DNA TGTGCCAGCAGTCTAAAAATTCGGGGGAACACTGAAGCTTTCTTT. Amino acids: CASSLKIRGNTEAFF.

V gene TRBV9 combines with J gene TRBJ2-7; a possible D gene is TRBD2 (5 bases). V was cut by 3 bases and J by 2 bases, with 27 bases left in between. The CDR3 has 19 residues. Germline V gene data show CDR1 as SGDLS and CDR2 as YYNGEE. CDR3 nucleotide sequence: TGTGCCAGCAGCGCCTCCTTCCCCATAGCTGGGAGAGTCACCTACGAGCAGTACTTC. The encoded protein is CASSASFPIAGRVTYEQYF.

The chain links TRBV30 to TRBJ2-1, with 8 bases matching TRBD1. Trimming took 4 bases from V and 8 from J; bases not matched to a gene: 1. The V gene's germline CDR1 is GTSNPN and CDR2 SVGIG (reference sequence). CDR3 length: 11 amino acids. CDR3: CAWTGGDEQFF. CDR3 DNA sequence: TGTGCCTGGACAGGGGGCGATGAGCAGTTCTTC.

The CDR3 nucleotides read TGTGCCAGCAGCTTAGAGTCGGCCTACTCCTACAATGAGCAGTTCTTC. Translation gives CASSLESAYSYNEQFF. V gene TRBV7-8 combines with J gene TRBJ2-1; D not resolved. Germline loops: CDR1 SGHVS, CDR2 FQNEAQ. The V and J ends lost 1 base and 0 bases respectively, with 10 bases between them. The CDR3 totals 16 residues.